What follows are 5 T cell receptor beta chains derived from one specimen sequenced in a study of technical replicates of blood from several donors. Profiling relied on immunoSEQ multiplex PCR, and the TCRdb table lists in-frame clones only, not all of them. The sample yields around 80,000 clones, 90% to 95% seen once. The sequenced sample consisted of T cells isolated from PBMCs. All receptors derive from a human donor in good health.

V usage is TRBV10-3 and J usage is TRBJ2-1; 8 bases fit TRBD2. The junction had 2 bases not matched to a gene; V was cut back by 3 bases and J by 7 bases. CDR1 and CDR2 from the germline V gene are ENHRY and SYGVKD. The CDR3 is 13 residues long. The CDR3 protein is CAISEAGVNEQFF. DNA of the CDR3: TGTGCCATCAGTGAAGCGGGAGTGAATGAGCAGTTCTTC.

This CDR3 is CASSIEGSVAYNEQFF. In DNA, the CDR3 is TGTGCCAGTAGTATAGAAGGTAGCGTAGCCTACAATGAGCAGTTCTTC. The V call is TRBV19, the J call TRBJ2-1, with D tentatively TRBD2 (5 bases). CDR3 size: 16 residues. Trimming shortened V by 0 bases and J by 2 bases, and 11 bases separated the two germline ends. In germline, CDR1 is LNHDA, CDR2 SQIVND (reference sequence).

The chain combines TRBV5-1 with TRBJ2-2; 7 positions match TRBD2. This CDR3 has 14 amino acids. The ends lost 7 bases at V and 3 bases at J; junction bases unmatched: 6. From germline, CDR1 is SGHRS and CDR2 YFSETQ. CDR3 DNA sequence: TGCGCCAGCTCGGAGCGGGAATACACCGGGGAGCTGTTTTTT. It is translated as CASSEREYTGELFF.

V usage is TRBV27 and J usage is TRBJ1-2; D perhaps matches TRBD1 (6 bases). The germline V and J ends were trimmed by 6 bases and 4 bases, with 15 bases remaining between them. The length of the CDR3 is 14 residues. Germline V gene sequence: CDR1 MNHEY, CDR2 SMNVEV (reference sequence). CDR3 region: CASSAGQNVYGYTF. DNA for the CDR3: TGTGCCAGCAGCGCTGGACAGAACGTCTATGGCTACACCTTC.

This chain connects TRBV13 to TRBJ2-7; the D gene is possibly TRBD2 (6 bases). Deletions cut 5 bases from V and 3 bases from J, with 11 bases between. This CDR3 contains 13 residues. Germline lookup yields CDR1 PRHDT and CDR2 FYEKMQ (reference sequence). This CDR3 reads CASSLGLSYEQYF. The DNA for the CDR3 is TGTGCCAGCAGCCTGGGACTGAGCTACGAGCAGTACTTC.